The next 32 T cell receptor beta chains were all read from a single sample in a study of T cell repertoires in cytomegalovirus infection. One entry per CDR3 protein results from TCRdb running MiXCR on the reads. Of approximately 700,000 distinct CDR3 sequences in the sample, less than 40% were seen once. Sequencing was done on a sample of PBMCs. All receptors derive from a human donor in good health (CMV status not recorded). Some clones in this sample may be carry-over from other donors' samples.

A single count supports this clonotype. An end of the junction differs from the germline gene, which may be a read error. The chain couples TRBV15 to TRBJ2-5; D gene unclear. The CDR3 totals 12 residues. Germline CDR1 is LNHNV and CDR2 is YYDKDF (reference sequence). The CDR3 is CSTPSIQETQYF. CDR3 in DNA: TGTTCCACCCCGAGTATTCAAGAGACCCAGTACTTC.

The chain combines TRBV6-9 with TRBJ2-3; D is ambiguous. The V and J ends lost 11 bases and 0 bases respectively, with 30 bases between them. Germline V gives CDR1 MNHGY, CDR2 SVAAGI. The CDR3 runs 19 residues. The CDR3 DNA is TGTGCCCCCAAAACAGCATATCCCAATTGCGCGGTTAGCACAGATACGCAGTATTTT. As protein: CAPKTAYPNCAVSTDTQYF.

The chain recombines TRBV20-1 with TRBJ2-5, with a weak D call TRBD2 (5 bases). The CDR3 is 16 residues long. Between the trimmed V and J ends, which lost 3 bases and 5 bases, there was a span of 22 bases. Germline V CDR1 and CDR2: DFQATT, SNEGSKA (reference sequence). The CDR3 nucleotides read TGCAGTGCTAGGGTCGCGGGTGGGGTGGTAGGGGAGACCCAGTACTTC. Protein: CSARVAGGVVGETQYF.

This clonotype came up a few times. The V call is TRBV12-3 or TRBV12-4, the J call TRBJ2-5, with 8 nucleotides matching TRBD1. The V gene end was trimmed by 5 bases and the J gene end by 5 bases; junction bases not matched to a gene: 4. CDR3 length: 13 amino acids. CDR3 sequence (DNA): TGTGCCAGCAGTCTGACAGGGGTGGAGACCCAGTACTTC. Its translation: CASSLTGVETQYF.

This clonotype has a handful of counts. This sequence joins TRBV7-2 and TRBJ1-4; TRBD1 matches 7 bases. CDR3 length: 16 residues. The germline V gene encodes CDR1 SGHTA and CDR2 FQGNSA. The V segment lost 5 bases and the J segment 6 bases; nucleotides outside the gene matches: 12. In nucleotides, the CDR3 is TGTGCCAGCAGCCCCAATAAAGGGGGCGGGTATGAAAAACTGTTTTTT. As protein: CASSPNKGGGYEKLFF.

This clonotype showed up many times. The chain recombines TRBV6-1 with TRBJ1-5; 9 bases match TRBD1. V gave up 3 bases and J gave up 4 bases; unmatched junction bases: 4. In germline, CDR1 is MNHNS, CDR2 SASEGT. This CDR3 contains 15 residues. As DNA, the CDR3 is TGTGCCAGCAGTGAGTGGGGACAGGGAAATCAGCCCCAGCATTTT. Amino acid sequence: CASSEWGQGNQPQHF.

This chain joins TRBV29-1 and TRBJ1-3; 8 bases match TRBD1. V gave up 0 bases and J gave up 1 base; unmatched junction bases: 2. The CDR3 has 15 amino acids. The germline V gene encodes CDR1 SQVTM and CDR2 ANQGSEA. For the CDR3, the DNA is TGCAGCGTTGAAGAAGGACAGGGATCTGGAAACACCATATATTTT. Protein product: CSVEEGQGSGNTIYF.

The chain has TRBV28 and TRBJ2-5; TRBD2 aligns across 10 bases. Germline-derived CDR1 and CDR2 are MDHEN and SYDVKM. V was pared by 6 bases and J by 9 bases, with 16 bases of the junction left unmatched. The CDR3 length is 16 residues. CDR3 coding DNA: TGTGCCAGCAGCCCCCCGACTAGCGGGCAAGGACGGGCCCAGTACTTC. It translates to CASSPPTSGQGRAQYF.

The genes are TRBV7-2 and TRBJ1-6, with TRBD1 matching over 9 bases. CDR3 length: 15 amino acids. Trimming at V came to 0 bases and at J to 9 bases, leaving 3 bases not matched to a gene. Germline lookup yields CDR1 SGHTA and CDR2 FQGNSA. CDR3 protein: CASSLASTGGSPLHF. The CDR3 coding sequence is TGTGCCAGCAGCTTAGCCTCGACAGGGGGTTCACCCCTCCACTTT.

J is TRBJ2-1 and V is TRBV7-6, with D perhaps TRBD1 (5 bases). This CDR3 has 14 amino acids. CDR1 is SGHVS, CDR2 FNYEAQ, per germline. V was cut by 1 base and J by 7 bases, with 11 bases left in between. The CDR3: CASSLEPGLNEQFF. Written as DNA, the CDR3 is TGTGCCAGCAGCTTAGAACCAGGGTTAAATGAGCAGTTCTTC.

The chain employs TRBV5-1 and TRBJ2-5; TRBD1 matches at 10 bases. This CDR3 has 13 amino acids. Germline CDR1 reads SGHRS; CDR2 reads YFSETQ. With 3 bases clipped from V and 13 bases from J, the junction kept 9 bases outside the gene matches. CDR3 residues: CASSSGQGPSPYF. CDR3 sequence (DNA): TGCGCCAGCAGCTCGGGACAGGGGCCAAGCCCGTACTTC.

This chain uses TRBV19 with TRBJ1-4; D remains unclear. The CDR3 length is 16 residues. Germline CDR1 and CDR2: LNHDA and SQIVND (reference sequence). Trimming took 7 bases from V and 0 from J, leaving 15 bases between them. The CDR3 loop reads CASKPMPGATNEKLFF. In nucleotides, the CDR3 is TGTGCCAGTAAACCAATGCCCGGTGCAACTAATGAAAAACTGTTTTTT.

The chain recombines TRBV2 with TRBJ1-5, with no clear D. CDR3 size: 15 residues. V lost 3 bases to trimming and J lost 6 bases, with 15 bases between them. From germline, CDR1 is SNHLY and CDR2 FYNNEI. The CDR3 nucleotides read TGTGCCAGCAGTGAGGCCCGGGCGGAGAGTCAGCCCCAGCATTTT. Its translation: CASSEARAESQPQHF.

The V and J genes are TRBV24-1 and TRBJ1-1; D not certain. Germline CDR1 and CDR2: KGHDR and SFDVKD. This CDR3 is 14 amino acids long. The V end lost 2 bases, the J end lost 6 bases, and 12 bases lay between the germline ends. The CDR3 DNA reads TGTGCCACCAGTGATTCCGAGAGGGCGTCTGAAGCTTTCTTT. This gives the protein CATSDSERASEAFF.

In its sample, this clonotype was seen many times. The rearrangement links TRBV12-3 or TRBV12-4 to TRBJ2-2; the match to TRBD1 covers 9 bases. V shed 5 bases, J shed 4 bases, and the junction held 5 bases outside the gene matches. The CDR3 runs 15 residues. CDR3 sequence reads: CASSPGQGITGELFF. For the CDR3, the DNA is TGTGCCAGCAGTCCGGGACAGGGAATCACCGGGGAGCTGTTTTTT.

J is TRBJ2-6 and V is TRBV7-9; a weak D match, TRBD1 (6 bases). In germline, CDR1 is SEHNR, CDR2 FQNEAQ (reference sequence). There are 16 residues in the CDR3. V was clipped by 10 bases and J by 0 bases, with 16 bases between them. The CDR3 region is CATQNRESSGANVLTF. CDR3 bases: TGTGCCACCCAGAACAGGGAAAGCTCTGGGGCCAACGTCCTGACTTTC.

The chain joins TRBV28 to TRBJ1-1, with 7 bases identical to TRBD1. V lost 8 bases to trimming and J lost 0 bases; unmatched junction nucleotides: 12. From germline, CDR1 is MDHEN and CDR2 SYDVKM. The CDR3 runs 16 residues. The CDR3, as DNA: TGTGCCAGCCGTAATCAACCGGGACAGCTGAACACTGAAGCTTTCTTT. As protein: CASRNQPGQLNTEAFF. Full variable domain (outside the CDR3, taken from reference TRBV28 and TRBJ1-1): DVKVTQSSRYLVKRTGEKVFLECVQDMDHENMFWYRQDPGLGLRLIYFSYDVKMKEKGDIPEGYSVSREKKERFSLILESASTNQTSMYLCASRNQPGQLNTEAFFGQGTRLTVV.

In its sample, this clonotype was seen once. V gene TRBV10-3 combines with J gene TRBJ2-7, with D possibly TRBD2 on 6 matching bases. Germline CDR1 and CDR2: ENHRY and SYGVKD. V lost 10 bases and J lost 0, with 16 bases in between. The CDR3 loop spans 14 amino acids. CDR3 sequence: CASRRDWSSYEQYF. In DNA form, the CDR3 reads TGTGCCAGCCGTCGGGACTGGAGCTCCTACGAGCAGTACTTC.

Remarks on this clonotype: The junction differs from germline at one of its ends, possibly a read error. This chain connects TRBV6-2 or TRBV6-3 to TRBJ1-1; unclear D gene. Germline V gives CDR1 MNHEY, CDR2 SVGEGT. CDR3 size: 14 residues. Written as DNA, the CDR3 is TGTGCCAGCAGTGAAGGCTCCGGCGACACTGAAGATTTCTTT. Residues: CASSEGSGDTEDFF.

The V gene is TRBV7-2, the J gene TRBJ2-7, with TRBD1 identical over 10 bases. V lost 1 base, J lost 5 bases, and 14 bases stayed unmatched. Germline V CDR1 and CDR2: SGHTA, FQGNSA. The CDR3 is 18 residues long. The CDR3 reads CASSLVGGGTGVNHEQYF. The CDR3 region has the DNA TGTGCCAGCAGCTTAGTAGGGGGGGGGACAGGGGTGAATCACGAGCAGTACTTC.

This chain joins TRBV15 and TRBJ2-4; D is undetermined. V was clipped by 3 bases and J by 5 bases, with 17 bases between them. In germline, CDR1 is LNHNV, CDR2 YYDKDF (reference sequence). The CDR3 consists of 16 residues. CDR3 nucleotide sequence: TGTGCCACCAGCAGCCCTCCCGACCCGATGGAAAACATTCAGTACTTC. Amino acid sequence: CATSSPPDPMENIQYF.

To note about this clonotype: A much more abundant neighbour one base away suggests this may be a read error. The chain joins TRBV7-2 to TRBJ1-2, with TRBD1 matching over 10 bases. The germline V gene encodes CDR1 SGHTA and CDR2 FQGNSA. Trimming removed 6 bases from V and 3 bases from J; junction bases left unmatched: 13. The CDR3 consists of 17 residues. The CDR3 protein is CASSFDAGTGDDYGYTF. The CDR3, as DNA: TGTGCCAGCAGTTTCGACGCCGGGACAGGGGACGACTATGGCTACACCTTC.

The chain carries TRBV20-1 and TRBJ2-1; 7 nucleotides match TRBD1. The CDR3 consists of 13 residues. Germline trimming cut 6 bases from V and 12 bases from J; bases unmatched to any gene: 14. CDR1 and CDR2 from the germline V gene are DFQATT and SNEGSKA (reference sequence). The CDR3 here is CSAARDSRMAQFF. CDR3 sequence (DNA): TGCAGTGCCGCACGGGACAGCAGAATGGCGCAGTTCTTC.

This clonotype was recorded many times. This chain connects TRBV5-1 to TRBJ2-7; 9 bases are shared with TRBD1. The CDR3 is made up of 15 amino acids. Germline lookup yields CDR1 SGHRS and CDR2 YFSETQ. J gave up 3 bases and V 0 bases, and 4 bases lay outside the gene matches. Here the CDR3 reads CASSLEPGQGYEQYF. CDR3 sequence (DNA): TGCGCCAGCAGCTTGGAACCGGGACAGGGCTACGAGCAGTACTTC.

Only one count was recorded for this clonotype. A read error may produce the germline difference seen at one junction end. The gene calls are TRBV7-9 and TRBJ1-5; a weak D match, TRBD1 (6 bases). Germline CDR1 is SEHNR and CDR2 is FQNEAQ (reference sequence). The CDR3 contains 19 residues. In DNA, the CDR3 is TGTGCCAGCAGCTTAGCTCACGGAGGGCCGGGGGCTAGCAATCCGCCCCAGCATTTT. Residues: CASSLAHGGPGASNPPQHF.

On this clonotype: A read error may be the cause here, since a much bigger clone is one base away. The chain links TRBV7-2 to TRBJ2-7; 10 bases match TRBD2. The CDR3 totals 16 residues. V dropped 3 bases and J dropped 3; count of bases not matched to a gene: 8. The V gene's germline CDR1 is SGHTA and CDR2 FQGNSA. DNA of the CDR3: TGTGCCAGCAGCTTCGTAGGAGCGGGAGGGTACTACGAGCAGTACTTC. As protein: CASSFVGAGGYYEQYF. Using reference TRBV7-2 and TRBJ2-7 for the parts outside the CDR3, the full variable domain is GAGVSQSPSNKVTEKGKDVELRCDPISGHTALYWYRQSLGQGLEFLIYFQGNSAPDKSGLPSDRFSAERTGGSVSTLTIQRTQQEDSAVYLCASSFVGAGGYYEQYFGPGTRLTVT.

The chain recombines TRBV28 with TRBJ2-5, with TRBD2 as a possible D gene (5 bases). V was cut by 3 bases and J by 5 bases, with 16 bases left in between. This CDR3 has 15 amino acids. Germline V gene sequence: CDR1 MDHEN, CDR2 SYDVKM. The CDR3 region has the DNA TGTGCCAGCAGTTTCCGGGGAGTTGCGTGCGAGACCCAGTACTTC. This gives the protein CASSFRGVACETQYF. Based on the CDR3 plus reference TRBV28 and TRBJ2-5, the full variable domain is DVKVTQSSRYLVKRTGEKVFLECVQDMDHENMFWYRQDPGLGLRLIYFSYDVKMKEKGDIPEGYSVSREKKERFSLILESASTNQTSMYLCASSFRGVACETQYFGPGTRLLVL.

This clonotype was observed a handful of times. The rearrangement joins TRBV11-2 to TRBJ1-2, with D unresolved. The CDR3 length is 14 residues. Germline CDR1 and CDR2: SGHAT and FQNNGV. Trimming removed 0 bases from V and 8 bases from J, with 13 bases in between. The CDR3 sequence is CASSLEPGSGGYTF. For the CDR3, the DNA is TGTGCCAGCAGCTTAGAGCCGGGGTCGGGGGGCTACACCTTC.

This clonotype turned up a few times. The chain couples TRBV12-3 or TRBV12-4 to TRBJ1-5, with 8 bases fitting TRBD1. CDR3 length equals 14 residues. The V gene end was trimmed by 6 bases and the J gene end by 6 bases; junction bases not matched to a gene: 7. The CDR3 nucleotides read TGTGCCAGCAGGCCGAGACAGGGGAGTCAGCCCCAGCATTTT. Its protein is CASRPRQGSQPQHF.

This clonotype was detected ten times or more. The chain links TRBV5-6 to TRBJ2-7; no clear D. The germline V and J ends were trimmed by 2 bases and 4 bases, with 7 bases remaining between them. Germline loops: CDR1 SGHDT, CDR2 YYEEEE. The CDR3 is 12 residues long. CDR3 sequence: CASSLSAYEQYF. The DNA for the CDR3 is TGTGCCAGCAGCTTATCGGCTTACGAGCAGTACTTC. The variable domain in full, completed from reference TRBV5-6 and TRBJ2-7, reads DAGVTQSPTHLIKTRGQQVTLRCSPKSGHDTVSWYQQALGQGPQFIFQYYEEEERQRGNFPDRFSGHQFPNYSSELNVNALLLGDSALYLCASSLSAYEQYFGPGTRLTVT.

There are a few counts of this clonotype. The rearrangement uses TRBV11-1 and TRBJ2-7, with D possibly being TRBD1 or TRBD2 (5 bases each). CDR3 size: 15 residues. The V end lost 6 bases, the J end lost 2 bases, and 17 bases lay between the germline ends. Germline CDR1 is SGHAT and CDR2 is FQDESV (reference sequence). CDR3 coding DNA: TGTGCCAGCAGTCCCGGGACGAGGGCAACCTACGAGCAGTACTTC. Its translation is CASSPGTRATYEQYF.

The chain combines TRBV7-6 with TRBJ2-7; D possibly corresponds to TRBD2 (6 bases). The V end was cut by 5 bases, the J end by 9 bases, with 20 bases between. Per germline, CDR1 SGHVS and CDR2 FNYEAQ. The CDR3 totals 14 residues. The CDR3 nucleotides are TGTGCCAGCAGCGCGTCTAGCGTCGATCGGGGGCAGTACTTC. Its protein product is CASSASSVDRGQYF.